This T cell receptor (beta chain) was recovered during a study of blood T cells in healthy people across ages (dated by TCRdb to between 2015 and 2017). A note on the overall study: In model experiments, template switching captured about one uniquely barcoded TCR beta cDNA molecule for every two T cells. The study measured age-related changes in TCR beta repertoire diversity using deep sequencing normalized with unique cDNA molecular identifiers. The donors were divided into four age groups: young (average approximately 16 years), middle-aged (about 40), aged (roughly 66) and long-lived (roughly 86). Donors of different ages were randomly distributed across sequencing lanes to avoid experimental bias. Two additional independent replicas of 1 million unique cDNA reads from the same blood draw were analyzed for two donors (one aged 18 to 29 and one aged 80 or older). Points the paper makes about the study in general: Compared with the aged group, more naive CD4+ T cells, fewer expanded clones and increased TCR diversity were shown by the long-lived group, suggesting age selection. Because profiling used bulk unsorted PBMCs, naive and antigen-experienced compartments could not be compared conclusively. Total diversity estimates from one million sequenced T cells were considered lower bounds and underestimates. As age increased, observed TCR beta diversity per million T cells dropped in a roughly linear way, and a significant reduction was already evident by age 40. There was a strong correlation between observed TCR beta diversity and the percentage of naive T cells measured by flow cytometry. Donor CMV infection status was unknown, potentially confounding age-related changes in expanded clonotypes.

The CDR3 covers 15 residues, taking in both the cysteine and the phenylalanine. The only DNA kept is the CDR3, 45 bases in frame from the first base. CDR1 DFQATT and CDR2 SNEGSKA are derived from the germline V gene (reference sequence). A distance of 14 bases separates the germline ends of V and J, which lose 6 bases and 0 bases respectively. A word on this clonotype: This clone's antigen is unknown. One base away there is no much larger clone; base qualities are not given.

The roughly 42 donors, aged 6 to 90 years, were systemically healthy Caucasian individuals from Russia. Each donor gave about 9.7 milliliters of peripheral blood, drawn into EDTA-treated Vacutainer tubes. Ficoll-Paque density-gradient centrifugation was used to isolate PBMCs, with at least 6.5 million per sample. Trizol reagent was used to extract total RNA from the PBMCs, yielding at least 6 micrograms per sample. For every donor, an aliquot of PBMCs went through flow cytometry to measure the percentages of naive CD45RAhigh/CD27high T cells. Receptor libraries were prepared by 5' RACE. The reads were generated on an Illumina HiSeq 2500. The second PCR ran for about 6 to 11 cycles and used a J-beta primer mix along with a sample-barcoded 5' primer. A template-switch 5' adaptor carrying 12 random nucleotides introduced a unique molecular identifier onto each TCR beta cDNA molecule. Each sample yielded at least 3 million CDR3-containing paired-end reads. First-strand cDNA synthesis was performed from all RNA using the Mint cDNA synthesis kit, with priming by a TRBC-specific oligonucleotide. Following uracil-DNA glycosylase treatment, all cDNA underwent a first 18-cycle PCR with the universal primers M1SS and BC2_uni_R. The paper's processing steps were these. For normalization, 1 million high-quality reads, each with a distinct molecular identifier, were randomly selected from each sample. Reads with shared molecular identifiers were discarded instead of being binned into consensus sequences. CDR3 identification, clonotype clustering and error correction used MiTCR with a Q25 quality threshold and the strictest error-elimination algorithm. A nonparametric unseen species model using Euler transformation provided a lower-bound estimate of total TCR beta diversity. The public reads were run again by TCRdb, first through fastp at Q25 and then through MiXCR, and only productive beta chains were kept. All rows with the same CDR3 protein become a single entry with the most common DNA and genes. What appears here as the V and J calls and clone size reflects TCRdb's work, not the paper's. The sample table lists about 1,400,000 distinct CDR3 sequences, around 55% of them with a count of one. The ten largest make up 6.5% to 8.5% of the sample.

This receptor was taken from a man aged 18 to 29 in good health. Here the chain combines TRBV20-1 and TRBJ2-2; TRBD1 is a possible D gene, resting on 5 matching bases. Sequencing used blood. The nucleotides read TGCAGTGCACAGGACCTTGCGGCGAACACCGGGGAGCTGTTTTTT. Its protein product is CSAQDLAANTGELFF.